This T cell receptor beta chain was sequenced during a study of T-cell memory formation after mild COVID-19. About the study: TCR clustering was largely donor specific. General study results and limits: Day 15 to 85 contracting clones showed balanced CD4/CD8; later expanders leaned CD4+.

With respect to this clonotype: The antigen is undetermined.

In TCRdb, the 5' RACE reads were re-called with MiXCR into one record per CDR3 protein. The sample holds roughly 610,000 distinct CDR3 sequences, 15% to 20% seen once. The CDR3 spans 14 residues. Trimming left V 1 base short and J 1 base short, with 5 bases between. Germline lookup yields CDR1 SGHVS and CDR2 FQNEAQ. This clonotype originated in an adult woman who had mild COVID-19 (a few samples of this study predate the infection). Cell type and time point are not known. The sample consisted of PBMCs or a T cell subset sorted from them (not recorded which). The chain has TRBV7-8 and TRBJ1-5; D is unclear. For the CDR3, the DNA is TGTGCCAGCAGCTTAGACCACAGCAATCAGCCCCAGCATTTT. Translating it yields CASSLDHSNQPQHF.